One and the same sample provided the 20 T cell receptor beta chains below, sequenced in a study of blood T cell repertoires in COVID-19 (dated by TCRdb to the early 2020s). The library was prepared using the immunoSEQ multiplex PCR assay. TCRdb re-hosts the immuneACCESS table, in-frame sequences only. Its copies lack some clones; in the studies checked, an unresolved V gene accounts for under half of them, and the cause for the rest is not known. The table for this sample lists roughly 50,000 clones; roughly 90% of them were counted only once. The ten largest make up 20% to 25% of the sample. Sequencing was performed on peripheral blood. These TCRs come from a human donor in a cohort sampled during active COVID-19.

The chain couples TRBV2 to TRBJ1-6; D remains unclear. Per the germline V gene, CDR1 is SNHLY and CDR2 is FYNNEI. CDR3 size: 16 residues. V lost 7 bases and J 6 bases, leaving 19 bases between the germline ends. DNA of the CDR3: TGTGCCAGCACATCCGACAAGGTGGGTCGTAATTCACCCCTCCACTTT. Its translation: CASTSDKVGRNSPLHF.

The genes are TRBV9 and TRBJ2-1; 11 bases fit TRBD1. The CDR3 has 13 residues. Trimming removed 3 bases from V and 9 bases from J; junction bases left unmatched: 2. Looked up from germline, CDR1 is SGDLS and CDR2 is YYNGEE. For the CDR3, the DNA is TGTGCCAGCAGCGCCGGACAGGGGGCTGAGCAGTTCTTC. Amino acids: CASSAGQGAEQFF.

The chain uses TRBV6-5 and TRBJ2-7; tentatively, D is TRBD1 (6 bases). Germline V gene lookup returns CDR1 MNHEY and CDR2 SVGAGI. The CDR3 contains 15 residues. The V gene lost 0 bases and the J gene lost 7 bases, with 16 bases spanning the gap. The CDR3 is CASSYSRIRRGEQYF. CDR3 nucleotide sequence: TGTGCCAGCAGTTACTCCAGGATCAGAAGGGGGGAGCAGTACTTC.

A few counts support this clone. This sequence joins TRBV7-2 and TRBJ2-4, with 7 positions matching TRBD1. The CDR3 contains 15 residues. Germline V gene lookup returns CDR1 SGHTA and CDR2 FQGNSA. The V gene end was trimmed by 5 bases and the J gene end by 0 bases; junction bases not matched to a gene: 4. Written as DNA, the CDR3 is TGTGCCAGCAGCCCGGACAGGTTAGCCAAAAACATTCAGTACTTC. It specifies CASSPDRLAKNIQYF.

The chain is built from TRBV6-5 and TRBJ2-7, with 9 bases lining up with TRBD1. V gave up 0 bases and J gave up 3 bases; unmatched junction bases: 3. Germline CDR1 MNHEY, CDR2 SVGAGI. The CDR3 loop spans 15 amino acids. The CDR3: CASSYSRGQGYEQYF. CDR3 nucleotide sequence: TGTGCCAGCAGTTACTCGAGGGGACAGGGCTACGAGCAGTACTTC.

The J gene is TRBJ1-1, the V gene TRBV7-2; D is perhaps TRBD1 (6 bases). The CDR3 is 17 residues long. Germline V CDR1 and CDR2: SGHTA, FQGNSA. Trimming pared 2 bases from V and 1 base from J, leaving 17 bases between. CDR3 in DNA: TGTGCCAGCAGCTTACCTGGACAGAGACTGAGGAACACTGAAGCTTTCTTT. Residues: CASSLPGQRLRNTEAFF.

J is TRBJ2-5 and V is TRBV5-1, with a possible D match to TRBD1 (5 bases). The CDR3 is 14 residues long. Germline CDR1 is SGHRS and CDR2 is YFSETQ. Trimming removed 0 bases at V and 4 bases at J, with 10 bases between. The CDR3 sequence is CASSLALGRETQYF. CDR3 bases: TGCGCCAGCAGCTTGGCCTTGGGGCGAGAGACCCAGTACTTC.

This chain links TRBV7-2 with TRBJ2-3; D is unclear. The CDR3 consists of 15 residues. Trimming cost V 0 bases and J 6 bases, with 13 bases left between them. CDR1 and CDR2 from the germline V gene are SGHTA and FQGNSA. CDR3 sequence reads: CASSLAGSLSDTQYF. Written as DNA, the CDR3 is TGTGCCAGCAGCTTAGCCGGTAGCCTCTCCGATACGCAGTATTTT. Filled out from reference TRBV7-2 and TRBJ2-3, the complete variable domain reads GAGVSQSPSNKVTEKGKDVELRCDPISGHTALYWYRQSLGQGLEFLIYFQGNSAPDKSGLPSDRFSAERTGGSVSTLTIQRTQQEDSAVYLCASSLAGSLSDTQYFGPGTRLTVL.

V is TRBV19 and J is TRBJ2-7, with a weak D call TRBD1 (6 bases). V shed 5 bases and J shed 7 bases, with 12 bases lying between them. The germline gives CDR1 LNHDA, CDR2 SQIVND (reference sequence). This CDR3 region has 12 residues. The CDR3 protein is CASSPSGVEQYF. CDR3 nucleotides: TGTGCCAGTAGTCCCTCAGGGGTGGAGCAGTACTTC. Looking up the rest from reference TRBV19 and TRBJ2-7 gives the full variable domain: DGGITQSPKYLFRKEGQNVTLSCEQNLNHDAMYWYRQDPGQGLRLIYYSQIVNDFQKGDIAEGYSVSREKKESFPLTVTSAQKNPTAFYLCASSPSGVEQYFGPGTRLTVT.

The V call is TRBV7-2, the J call TRBJ2-7; 10 bases agree with TRBD1. Germline-derived CDR1 and CDR2 are SGHTA and FQGNSA. V was clipped by 4 bases and J by 11 bases; unmatched bases: 8. The CDR3 extends over 13 amino acids. The CDR3 loop reads CASSSGQGLGKYF. The CDR3 region has the DNA TGTGCCAGCAGCTCGGGACAGGGGTTGGGAAAGTACTTC. Supplemented by reference TRBV7-2 and TRBJ2-7, the full variable domain reads GAGVSQSPSNKVTEKGKDVELRCDPISGHTALYWYRQSLGQGLEFLIYFQGNSAPDKSGLPSDRFSAERTGGSVSTLTIQRTQQEDSAVYLCASSSGQGLGKYFGPGTRLTVT.

DNA for the CDR3: TGTGCCAGCTCGCTCGGGAAAACAGATACGCAGTATTTT. Residues: CASSLGKTDTQYF. The chain combines TRBV18 with TRBJ2-3; possibly TRBD2 for D (5 bases). The V gene lost 6 bases and the J gene lost 3 bases, with 10 bases spanning the gap. The germline V gene encodes CDR1 KGHSH and CDR2 LQKENI. This CDR3 has 13 residues.

This clone has a handful of counts. The chain has TRBV5-1 and TRBJ2-7; no clear D gene. Trimming pared 0 bases from V and 6 bases from J, leaving 13 bases between. This CDR3 is built from 14 residues. The germline CDR1 and CDR2 sequences are SGHRS and YFSETQ. The CDR3: CASSLVLGPGEQYF. Here the CDR3 DNA reads TGCGCCAGCAGCTTGGTACTGGGCCCTGGCGAGCAGTACTTC.

The J gene is TRBJ2-5, the V gene TRBV7-9, with 7 nucleotides matching TRBD1. V gave up 7 bases and J gave up 0 bases; unmatched junction bases: 8. This CDR3 has 15 amino acids. Looked up from germline, CDR1 is SEHNR and CDR2 is FQNEAQ (reference sequence). The CDR3 sequence is CASKHPGTDQETQYF. DNA of the CDR3: TGTGCCAGCAAACACCCCGGGACAGACCAAGAGACCCAGTACTTC. Using reference TRBV7-9 and TRBJ2-5 for the parts outside the CDR3, the full variable domain is DTGVSQNPRHKITKRGQNVTFRCDPISEHNRLYWYRQTLGQGPEFLTYFQNEAQLEKSRLLSDRFSAERPKGSFSTLEIQRTEQGDSAMYLCASKHPGTDQETQYFGPGTRLLVL.

The gene calls are TRBV11-3 and TRBJ2-3; 8 bases fit TRBD2. The ends lost 2 bases at V and 8 bases at J; junction bases unmatched: 0. Germline-derived CDR1 and CDR2 are SGHNT and YENEEA. This CDR3 spans 12 amino acids. The CDR3 region is CASSLSGGTQYF. The CDR3, as DNA: TGTGCCAGCAGCTTAAGCGGGGGTACGCAGTATTTT.

CDR3 nucleotides: TGTGCCAGTAGTATCGGTCCTAGGAACACTGAAGCTTTCTTT. This sequence encodes CASSIGPRNTEAFF. This rearrangement joins TRBV19 to TRBJ1-1; D gene unclear. V was clipped by 3 bases and J by 1 base, with 9 bases between them. In germline, CDR1 is LNHDA, CDR2 SQIVND (reference sequence). This CDR3 region has 14 residues. Drawing the rest from reference TRBV19 and TRBJ1-1, the complete variable domain is DGGITQSPKYLFRKEGQNVTLSCEQNLNHDAMYWYRQDPGQGLRLIYYSQIVNDFQKGDIAEGYSVSREKKESFPLTVTSAQKNPTAFYLCASSIGPRNTEAFFGQGTRLTVV.

In DNA, the CDR3 is TGTGCCAGCAGCCATTGGGGGGGAGCCCACGAGCAGTACTTC. Residues: CASSHWGGAHEQYF. V is TRBV3-1 (or the pseudogene TRBV3-2) and J is TRBJ2-7, with 7 bases that match TRBD2. This CDR3 contains 14 residues. The junction had 7 bases not matched to a gene; V was cut back by 3 bases and J by 5 bases. Germline V gene lookup returns CDR1 LGHDT and CDR2 YNNKEL (reference sequence).

The gene calls are TRBV5-1 and TRBJ2-7, with 7 positions matching TRBD1. Germline values: CDR1 SGHRS, CDR2 YFSETQ. This CDR3 is 14 amino acids long. The trim removed 0 bases at V and 5 bases at J, leaving 5 bases unmatched. CDR3 sequence reads: CASSLEGARNEQYF. The CDR3, as DNA: TGCGCCAGCAGCTTGGAGGGGGCCAGGAACGAGCAGTACTTC.

The rearrangement joins TRBV9 to TRBJ2-2, with D uncertain. Germline V gene data show CDR1 as SGDLS and CDR2 as YYNGEE. Trimming removed 0 bases at V and 8 bases at J, with 5 bases between. The CDR3 contains 12 residues. CDR3 region: CASSVVSGELFF. DNA of the CDR3: TGTGCCAGCAGCGTAGTGTCGGGGGAGCTGTTTTTT.

The chain employs TRBV19 and TRBJ2-3; 10 bases align to TRBD2. Germline assignment: CDR1 LNHDA and CDR2 SQIVND (reference sequence). V gave up 2 bases and J gave up 9 bases; unmatched junction bases: 8. The CDR3 has 15 amino acids. The CDR3 sequence is CASSISAGGSETQYF. CDR3 coding DNA: TGTGCCAGTAGTATATCAGCGGGGGGGTCTGAAACGCAGTATTTT.

V and J are TRBV10-3 and TRBJ1-1, with D maybe TRBD1 (6 bases). This CDR3 is built from 14 residues. Trimming took off 4 bases at V and 3 bases at J, with 12 bases between the two ends. The V gene's germline CDR1 is ENHRY and CDR2 SYGVKD. In DNA, the CDR3 is TGTGCCATCAGTGTTCAGGGGTTAGACACTGAAGCTTTCTTT. Its translation: CAISVQGLDTEAFF.